This T cell receptor (beta chain) was sequenced for a study of cytomegalovirus exposure and HLA in healthy donors. The CDR3 runs to 15 residues. CDR1 is SNHLY, CDR2 FYNNEI, per germline. Unmatched junction bases numbered 6, after V lost 6 bases and J lost 2 bases. The PCR had 60 Vbeta and 13 Jbeta primers. Method: immunoSEQ multiplex PCR; TCRdb's copy keeps in-frame clones and lacks some. This sample yields around 160,000 clones, of which approximately 85% are seen a single time; approximately 9.4% belongs to the top ten. Regarding this clone: Its target is unknown.

Points from the study as a whole: Under 20,000 TCR beta sequences were associated with HLA alleles at 0.05 false discovery rate in a later analysis. A few chains linked to CMV were shown in vitro to be specific for CMV antigens. Reports indicate that TCR beta sequences accurately predicted the HLA-A and HLA-B alleles of most subjects.

What was sequenced was PBMCs. V is TRBV2 and J is TRBJ2-3, with 9 bases aligning to TRBD2. This sequence was found in a young man in good health and CMV-seropositive. CDR3 DNA: TGTGCCAGCAGCCAGGCGGGGGGGATCACAGATACGCAGTATTTT. Residues: CASSQAGGITDTQYF.